This T cell receptor (beta chain) is drawn from a study of Graves' ophthalmopathy and Graves' hyperthyroidism. Germline CDR1 and CDR2: MNHEY and SVGAGI. The CDR3 runs 13 residues. V lost 2 bases, J lost 2 bases, and 7 bases lay in between. With respect to this clonotype: Its antigen is not known.

Among the exclusions were patients with other autoimmune diseases, uncontrolled infections, pregnancy or lactation. Broader study findings: The blood repertoire also included most expanded thyroid clonotypes above 0.001 frequency. In separating ophthalmopathy from stable hyperthyroidism, a 13-signature model achieved around 85% sensitivity and approximately 81% specificity.

Investigators amplified TCR beta CDR3 regions from RNA transcripts. Second-round multiplex PCR came after a first-round RT-PCR that employed HTBI primers. TCRdb used MiXCR to reprocess the multiplex PCR reads, holding one entry per CDR3 protein. The table has almost 400,000 distinct CDR3 sequences, around 17% seen once; the top ten hold approximately 1.4%. This receptor was identified in a woman between 18 and 29 years old with Graves' ophthalmopathy. What was sequenced was peripheral blood. V gene TRBV6-5 combines with J gene TRBJ2-7; D remains ambiguous. The CDR3 sequence is CASSYDTAYEQYF. DNA of the CDR3: TGTGCCAGCAGTTACGATACAGCCTACGAGCAGTACTTC.